These 10 T cell receptor beta chains were sequenced from one sample in a study of blood T cell repertoires in COVID-19. Measured with immunoSEQ multiplex PCR; TCRdb has only the in-frame clones, and not every one. The sample shows about 170,000 clones, approximately 85% of them seen only once. Input material: peripheral blood. Receptors were obtained from a man aged 55-75 years who had recovered from COVID-19.

The V gene is TRBV5-4, the J gene TRBJ2-7, with 7 nucleotides matching TRBD1. J gave up 7 bases and V 0 bases, and 13 bases lay outside the gene matches. Germline V gene data show CDR1 as SGHNT and CDR2 as YYREEE (reference sequence). The CDR3 is 16 amino acids. The CDR3 nucleotides are TGTGCCAGCAGCTTGGTCTTCACGACAGGGTCAAGGGAGCAGTACTTC. Encoded protein: CASSLVFTTGSREQYF.

This sequence joins TRBV9 and TRBJ1-2, with 7 bases lining up with TRBD1. The CDR3 is made up of 16 amino acids. V dropped 4 bases and J dropped 4; count of bases not matched to a gene: 13. The germline V gene has CDR1 SGDLS and CDR2 YYNGEE. CDR3 DNA: TGTGCCAGCAGCCGTTCGACAGGGATAATGAGCTATGGCTACACCTTC. The encoded protein is CASSRSTGIMSYGYTF.

This chain links TRBV12-3 or TRBV12-4 with TRBJ2-5; D is perhaps TRBD1 (5 bases). This CDR3 is built from 13 residues. Trimming cost V 5 bases and J 7 bases, with 14 bases left between them. The CDR3 loop reads CASSGHAEGTQYF. The DNA for the CDR3 is TGTGCCAGCAGTGGACACGCCGAAGGGACCCAGTACTTC.

The V gene is TRBV7-8, the J gene TRBJ2-1; 9 bases match TRBD2. The CDR3 consists of 16 residues. Germline trimming cut 2 bases from V and 10 bases from J; bases unmatched to any gene: 12. Germline lookup yields CDR1 SGHVS and CDR2 FQNEAQ. The CDR3 spells CASSLLSGGPAGEQFF. Here the CDR3 DNA reads TGTGCCAGCAGCTTATTGAGCGGGGGGCCGGCGGGGGAGCAGTTCTTC. Using reference TRBV7-8 and TRBJ2-1 for the parts outside the CDR3, the full variable domain is GAGVSQSPRYKVAKRGQDVALRCDPISGHVSLFWYQQALGQGPEFLTYFQNEAQLDKSGLPSDRFFAERPEGSVSTLKIQRTQQEDSAVYLCASSLLSGGPAGEQFFGPGTRLTVL.

The gene calls are TRBV29-1 and TRBJ2-5, with 10 positions matching TRBD2. Unmatched junction bases numbered 9, after V lost 5 bases and J lost 3 bases. Per the germline V gene, CDR1 is SQVTM and CDR2 is ANQGSEA. The CDR3 sequence is 15 residues long. The DNA of the CDR3 is TGCAGCGTTTATCCCGCGAGCGGGGGGGAAGAGACCCAGTACTTC. Translated: CSVYPASGGEETQYF.

This chain uses TRBV10-3 with TRBJ1-2; 9 nucleotides agree with TRBD1. CDR1 is ENHRY, CDR2 SYGVKD, per germline. The junction had 11 bases not matched to a gene; V was cut back by 7 bases and J by 8 bases. This CDR3 is built from 14 residues. The CDR3 here is CAITRDRELNGYTF. The CDR3 nucleotides are TGTGCCATCACCAGGGACAGGGAATTGAACGGCTACACCTTC.

This clone came up a few times. The CDR3 nucleotides read TGTGCCAGCAGTGAAGCTCGCAGCGACTCTACCCAAGCTTTCTTT. It codes for CASSEARSDSTQAFF. The chain couples TRBV6-1 to TRBJ1-1; D not resolved. V was pared by 0 bases and J by 9 bases, with 17 bases between. Germline loops: CDR1 MNHNS, CDR2 SASEGT. This CDR3 contains 15 residues.

This clone was detected only a few times. V and J are TRBV4-3 and TRBJ1-5, with D tentatively TRBD1 (5 bases). The CDR3 runs to 16 residues. The V gene lost 0 bases and the J gene lost 7 bases, with 16 bases spanning the gap. Germline-derived CDR1 and CDR2 are LGHNA and YSLEER. The CDR3 bases are TGCGCCAGCAGCCAAGAGCGCTTGGACAACTCACAGCCCCAGCATTTT. Translation gives CASSQERLDNSQPQHF.

The chain combines TRBV5-1 with TRBJ2-3; 9 nucleotides agree with TRBD2. Germline CDR1 is SGHRS and CDR2 is YFSETQ. Trimming took 3 bases from V and 2 from J; bases not matched to a gene: 10. This CDR3 has 17 amino acids. The CDR3 here is CASSWSSLAGITDTQYF. CDR3 in DNA: TGCGCCAGCAGCTGGTCCTCCCTAGCGGGGATCACAGATACGCAGTATTTT.

For this clone: The same CDR3 arises from other DNA sequences in this sample as well. CDR3 region: CASSPSGQETQYF. DNA for the CDR3: TGTGCCAGCTCACCAAGCGGACAAGAGACCCAGTACTTC. V gene TRBV18 combines with J gene TRBJ2-5, with D perhaps TRBD2 (5 bases). V lost 2 bases to trimming and J lost 2 bases, with 6 bases between them. The germline gives CDR1 KGHSH, CDR2 LQKENI. The CDR3 spans 13 residues.